The source of this TCR beta chain is a study of shared clonotypes between healthy human individuals. Concerning this clone itself: Its antigen is as yet unknown.

Evenly divided among several immunoSEQ plates was the genomic DNA of each subset. Original processing methods: Filtering of immunoSEQ junctional sequences could not match full-length read filtering. Sequenced by immunoSEQ multiplex PCR; TCRdb stores in-frame clones only, minus some. V and J calls and clone size are as listed in that table; D and trimming were resolved from the DNA. This sample has some 490,000 clones, with 81% found just once. Points from the study as a whole: Among donors, the sharing of clonotypes was expected to be influenced by sequencing depth.

Germline CDR1 reads ENHRY; CDR2 reads SYGVKD. The CDR3 is 14 residues long. V lost 6 bases and J lost 8, with 16 bases in between. The chain recombines TRBV10-3 with TRBJ2-2; D possibly matches TRBD1 or TRBD2 (5 bases each). The sequenced sample consisted of PBMCs. This TCR came from a woman aged 40 to 50 in good health. Some clones in this sample may be carry-over from other donors' samples. CDR3 nucleotide sequence: TGTGCCATCAGCTGGGGACGGCGTGGTGGGGAGCTGTTTTTT. This sequence encodes CAISWGRRGGELFF.